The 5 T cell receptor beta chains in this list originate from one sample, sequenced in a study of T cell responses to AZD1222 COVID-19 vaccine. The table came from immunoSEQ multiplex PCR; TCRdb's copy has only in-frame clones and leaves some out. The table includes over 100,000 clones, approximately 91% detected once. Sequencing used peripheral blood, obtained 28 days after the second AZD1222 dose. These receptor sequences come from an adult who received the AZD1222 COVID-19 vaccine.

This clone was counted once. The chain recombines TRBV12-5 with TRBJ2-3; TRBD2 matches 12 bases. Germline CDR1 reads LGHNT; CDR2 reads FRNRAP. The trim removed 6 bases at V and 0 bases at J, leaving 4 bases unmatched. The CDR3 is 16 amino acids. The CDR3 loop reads CASGTGLAGSTDTQYF. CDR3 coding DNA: TGTGCTAGTGGCACCGGACTAGCGGGGAGCACAGATACGCAGTATTTT.

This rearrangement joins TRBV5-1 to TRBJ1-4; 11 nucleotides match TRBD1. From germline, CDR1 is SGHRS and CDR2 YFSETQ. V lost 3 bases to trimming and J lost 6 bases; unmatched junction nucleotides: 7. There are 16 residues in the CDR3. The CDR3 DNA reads TGCGCCAGCAGCTCGGGACAGGGGGTGAGGTATGAAAAACTGTTTTTT. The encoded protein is CASSSGQGVRYEKLFF.

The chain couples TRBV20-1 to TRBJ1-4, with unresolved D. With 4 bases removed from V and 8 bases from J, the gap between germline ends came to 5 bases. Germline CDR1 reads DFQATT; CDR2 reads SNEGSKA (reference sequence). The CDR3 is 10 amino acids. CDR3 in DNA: TGCAGTGCTACCAGGGAAAAACTGTTTTTT. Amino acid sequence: CSATREKLFF.

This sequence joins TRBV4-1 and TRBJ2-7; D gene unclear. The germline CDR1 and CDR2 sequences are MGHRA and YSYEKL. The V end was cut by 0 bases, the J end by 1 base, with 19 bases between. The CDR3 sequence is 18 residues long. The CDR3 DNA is TGCGCCAGCAGCCAAGACGATATATTCTACGGCCCTTCCTACGAGCAGTACTTC. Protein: CASSQDDIFYGPSYEQYF.

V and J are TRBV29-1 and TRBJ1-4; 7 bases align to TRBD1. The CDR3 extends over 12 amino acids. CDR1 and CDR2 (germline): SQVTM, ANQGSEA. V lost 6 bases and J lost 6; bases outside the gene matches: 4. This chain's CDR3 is CSVSGGDEKLFF. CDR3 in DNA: TGCAGCGTCTCAGGGGGGGATGAAAAACTGTTTTTT.